The clone carrying this T cell receptor (beta chain) was counted a single time. The data were produced by immunoSEQ multiplex PCR, yet TCRdb's version contains in-frame clones alone and is incomplete. Counted here are some 60,000 clones, roughly 93% occurring once; the ten biggest clones make up approximately 1.2%. The CDR3 consists of 15 residues. V was clipped by 1 base and J by 1 base, with 10 bases between them. CDR1 is ENHRY and CDR2 is SYGVKD in the germline V gene. This specimen belongs to a study of T cell changes during pregnancy in multiple sclerosis. The sequence derives from a female donor with multiple sclerosis, enrolled in a pregnancy study. This chain joins TRBV10-3 and TRBJ1-1; D uncertain. This sample comprised peripheral blood, obtained in the second trimester of pregnancy. In DNA form, the CDR3 reads TGTGCCATCAGTGAGTACCAGGAGGGGAACACTGAAGCTTTCTTT. It is translated as CAISEYQEGNTEAFF.